This T cell receptor (beta chain) was identified during a study of shared clonotypes between healthy human individuals. Background on the study: CD8 memory received one plate per donor, CD8 naive two, CD4 memory three and CD4 naive three. General study findings and limits: Rarefaction curves obtained for sorted subsets showed sequencing incomplete despite large depth. Clonotype sharing among donors was thought likely to change with sequencing depth. Some clonotypes were shared by all four sorted-subset donors, while others were not shared. The non-shared ones had lower generation probabilities than the shared ones.

Trimming at V came to 4 bases and at J to 4 bases, leaving 2 bases not matched to a gene. The length of the CDR3 is 15 residues. Germline CDR1 SGHRS, CDR2 YFSETQ. Using immunoSEQ multiplex PCR, the repertoire was profiled, and TCRdb retains in-frame clones only, with some absent. Here the sample spans around 1.1 million clones, around three quarters being singletons. A note on this clone: Its cognate antigen is unknown.

The chain uses TRBV5-1 and TRBJ2-5; 15 nucleotides match TRBD2. The receptor comes from a man younger than 35 in good health. Some clones in this sample may be carry-over from other donors' samples. Specimen: memory CD4+ T cells from PBMCs. As to subset: CD45RA-negative fraction. Here the CDR3 DNA reads TGCGCCAGCAGCCGGGGACTAGCGGGAGGAGAGACCCAGTACTTC. Translation: CASSRGLAGGETQYF.